These 29 T cell receptor beta chains share one sample of origin, sequenced in a study of T cell responses to AZD1222 COVID-19 vaccine. Method: immunoSEQ multiplex PCR; TCRdb's copy keeps in-frame clones and lacks some. Of some 170,000 clones listed, 85% to 90% are singletons. The sample consisted of peripheral blood, taken 28 days after the second dose of the MenACWY control vaccine. These receptors were obtained from an adult who received the MenACWY meningococcal vaccine as a control.

The chain carries TRBV7-9 and TRBJ2-3; D unresolved. This CDR3 has 12 residues. Germline V gene data show CDR1 as SEHNR and CDR2 as FQNEAQ (reference sequence). V lost 11 bases, J lost 1 base, and 10 bases lay in between. In nucleotides, the CDR3 is TGTGCCTACAGAGACGGCACAGATACGCAGTATTTT. It encodes CAYRDGTDTQYF. Full variable domain (missing parts from reference TRBV7-9 and TRBJ2-3): DTGVSQNPRHKITKRGQNVTFRCDPISEHNRLYWYRQTLGQGPEFLTYFQNEAQLEKSRLLSDRFSAERPKGSFSTLEIQRTEQGDSAMYLCAYRDGTDTQYFGPGTRLTVL.

The rearrangement links TRBV28 to TRBJ1-5, with TRBD1 matching over 7 bases. Looked up from germline, CDR1 is MDHEN and CDR2 is SYDVKM. J was trimmed by 1 base and V by 2 bases; bases with no gene match: 2. This CDR3 contains 15 residues. The chain's CDR3 is CASSLPTGSNQPQHF. For the CDR3, the DNA is TGTGCCAGCAGTTTACCGACAGGGAGCAATCAGCCCCAGCATTTT.

The rearrangement joins TRBV6-1 to TRBJ2-4, with no clear D. V lost 5 bases and J lost 2, with 7 bases in between. This CDR3 has 13 amino acids. The V gene's germline CDR1 is MNHNS and CDR2 SASEGT. In DNA, the CDR3 is TGTGCCAGCAGTTATTCACCCAAAAACATTCAGTACTTC. Its translation is CASSYSPKNIQYF.

The chain employs TRBV6-5 and TRBJ1-6; D is uncertain. Between the trimmed V and J ends, which lost 7 bases and 14 bases, there was a span of 18 bases. The CDR3 is made up of 13 amino acids. Per the germline V gene, CDR1 is MNHEY and CDR2 is SVGAGI. The CDR3: CASMAALNWALHF. CDR3 nucleotides: TGTGCCAGCATGGCAGCGCTAAATTGGGCCCTCCACTTT.

The V call is TRBV27, the J call TRBJ2-7; TRBD1 matches 8 bases. V was pared by 6 bases and J by 4 bases, with 8 bases of the junction left unmatched. CDR1 MNHEY and CDR2 SMNVEV come from the germline V gene (reference sequence). This CDR3 spans 14 amino acids. CDR3 DNA sequence: TGTGCCAGCAGCCCATCAACAGGGGGATACGAGCAGTACTTC. It specifies CASSPSTGGYEQYF.

V usage is TRBV5-6 and J usage is TRBJ1-5, with TRBD1 matching over 7 bases. Germline-derived CDR1 and CDR2 are SGHDT and YYEEEE. CDR3 length equals 14 residues. Unmatched junction bases numbered 2, after V lost 2 bases and J lost 3 bases. The DNA of the CDR3 is TGTGCCAGCAGCTTTGGACAGGACAATCAGCCCCAGCATTTT. This sequence encodes CASSFGQDNQPQHF. Together with reference TRBV5-6 and TRBJ1-5, the CDR3 gives the full variable domain: DAGVTQSPTHLIKTRGQQVTLRCSPKSGHDTVSWYQQALGQGPQFIFQYYEEEERQRGNFPDRFSGHQFPNYSSELNVNALLLGDSALYLCASSFGQDNQPQHFGDGTRLSIL.

The chain uses TRBV12-3 or TRBV12-4 and TRBJ1-2; D call uncertain. The V end was cut by 1 base, the J end by 8 bases, with 11 bases between. The CDR3 contains 13 residues. CDR3 sequence: CASSLGGGEGYTF. The CDR3, as DNA: TGTGCCAGCAGTTTAGGGGGAGGAGAAGGCTACACCTTC.

The chain uses TRBV11-2 and TRBJ1-4; D gene unclear. The CDR3 runs to 14 residues. The V end lost 1 base, the J end lost 5 bases, and 8 bases lay between the germline ends. Germline V gene data show CDR1 as SGHAT and CDR2 as FQNNGV. The CDR3 DNA follows: TGTGCCAGCAGCTTAGGCCAGGCGAATGAAAAACTGTTTTTT. It codes for CASSLGQANEKLFF.

This chain connects TRBV27 to TRBJ1-1; 11 bases agree with TRBD1. The germline gives CDR1 MNHEY, CDR2 SMNVEV (reference sequence). V gave up 8 bases and J gave up 0 bases; unmatched junction bases: 5. This CDR3 region has 15 residues. The DNA for the CDR3 is TGTGCCAGCCGGACAGGGGGCCCTATGAACACTGAAGCTTTCTTT. Translation gives CASRTGGPMNTEAFF.

The chain employs TRBV7-2 and TRBJ1-2; 12 nucleotides match TRBD1. The CDR3 totals 14 residues. Germline lookup yields CDR1 SGHTA and CDR2 FQGNSA. The J segment lost 8 bases and the V segment lost 8 bases, leaving 9 bases of the junction unmatched. This chain's CDR3 is CASRRDRGLGGYTF. The DNA of the CDR3 is TGTGCCAGCCGCCGGGACAGGGGGCTGGGCGGCTACACCTTC.

CDR3: CASSWGDGYTF. CDR3 DNA: TGTGCCAGCAGCTGGGGGGATGGCTACACCTTC. The chain combines TRBV7-9 with TRBJ1-2, with D maybe TRBD1 (5 bases). Trimming left V 4 bases short and J 6 bases short, with 6 bases between. Germline loops: CDR1 SEHNR, CDR2 FQNEAQ (reference sequence). The CDR3 length is 11 residues.

V and J are TRBV25-1 and TRBJ2-7; 14 bases line up with TRBD2. The J segment lost 5 bases and the V segment lost 8 bases, leaving 5 bases of the junction unmatched. The CDR3 length is 14 residues. Germline CDR1 and CDR2: MGHDK and SYGVNS. CDR3 in amino acids: CASRLAGGQNEQYF. The CDR3, as DNA: TGTGCCAGCCGACTAGCGGGAGGGCAGAACGAGCAGTACTTC.

This chain connects TRBV5-4 to TRBJ1-1; D unresolved. CDR1 is SGHNT, CDR2 YYREEE, per germline (reference sequence). This CDR3 comprises 15 residues. V lost 2 bases, J lost 1 base, and 12 bases lay in between. The CDR3: CASSLIGSGNTEAFF. The CDR3 DNA is TGTGCCAGCAGCTTAATAGGGTCAGGGAACACTGAAGCTTTCTTT.

The chain has TRBV9 and TRBJ2-7; 7 bases agree with TRBD1. Germline-derived CDR1 and CDR2 are SGDLS and YYNGEE. Trimming cost V 0 bases and J 3 bases; bases outside gene matches: 3. This CDR3 has 14 residues. The CDR3 nucleotides are TGTGCCAGCAGCGTAGATGGGACAGTCTACGAGCAGTACTTC. It encodes CASSVDGTVYEQYF.

This clone was seen just once. For the CDR3, the DNA is TGTGCCAGTAGCCGAGGGGGGACCGGGGAGCTGTTTTTT. Its protein product is CASSRGGTGELFF. This sequence joins TRBV19 and TRBJ2-2; D possibly uses TRBD1 or TRBD2 (6 bases each). With 6 bases removed from V and 5 bases from J, the gap between germline ends came to 10 bases. There are 13 residues in the CDR3. CDR1 and CDR2 from the germline V gene are LNHDA and SQIVND (reference sequence).

This chain connects TRBV18 to TRBJ2-1, with 7 positions matching TRBD2. CDR1 is KGHSH and CDR2 is LQKENI in the germline V gene. CDR3 length equals 14 residues. V was pared by 1 base and J by 5 bases, with 2 bases of the junction left unmatched. The CDR3 DNA sequence: TGTGCCAGCTCACCACGGCTAGCGGACAATGAGCAGTTCTTC. It translates to CASSPRLADNEQFF.

V and J are TRBV6-5 and TRBJ1-6; the D is unclear. The V end was cut by 3 bases, the J end by 6 bases, with 12 bases between. CDR3 length: 15 amino acids. Germline V gene lookup returns CDR1 MNHEY and CDR2 SVGAGI. CDR3 sequence reads: CASSYLQESNSPLHF. CDR3 coding DNA: TGTGCCAGCAGTTATTTGCAGGAATCTAATTCACCCCTCCACTTT.

This chain uses TRBV2 with TRBJ2-7; TRBD2 matches 8 bases. Germline-derived CDR1 and CDR2 are SNHLY and FYNNEI. The V segment lost 6 bases and the J segment 4 bases; nucleotides outside the gene matches: 11. The CDR3 spans 15 residues. CDR3: CASSFDSSGSYEQYF. The DNA for the CDR3 is TGTGCCAGCAGCTTTGACTCTAGCGGGTCATACGAGCAGTACTTC. Together with reference TRBV2 and TRBJ2-7, the CDR3 gives the full variable domain: EPEVTQTPSHQVTQMGQEVILRCVPISNHLYFYWYRQILGQKVEFLVSFYNNEISEKSEIFDDQFSVERPDGSNFTLKIRSTKLEDSAMYFCASSFDSSGSYEQYFGPGTRLTVT.

This clone was picked up one time. The J gene is TRBJ1-6, the V gene TRBV2; D is unclear. Germline loops: CDR1 SNHLY, CDR2 FYNNEI. Trimming removed 8 bases at V and 7 bases at J, with 15 bases between. The CDR3 spans 14 residues. CDR3 amino acids: CASGKNQRNSPLHF. CDR3 sequence (DNA): TGTGCCAGCGGGAAGAATCAGAGGAATTCACCCCTCCACTTT.

The genes are TRBV15 and TRBJ1-1, with D tentatively TRBD1 (5 bases). The CDR3 contains 13 residues. The germline V gene has CDR1 LNHNV and CDR2 YYDKDF (reference sequence). V was pared by 8 bases and J by 3 bases, with 13 bases between. The chain's CDR3 is CATAIGEDTEAFF. The CDR3 region has the DNA TGTGCCACCGCCATAGGGGAGGACACTGAAGCTTTCTTT.

J is TRBJ2-5 and V is TRBV6-5; TRBD2 agrees at 8 bases. The CDR3 consists of 14 residues. Germline V gives CDR1 MNHEY, CDR2 SVGAGI. V gave up 7 bases and J gave up 2 bases; unmatched junction bases: 6. The CDR3, as DNA: TGTGCCAGCAATGGACTAGCAGAACAAGAGACCCAGTACTTC. Translated, it gives CASNGLAEQETQYF.

CDR3 nucleotides: TGTGCCAGCACCGGAGACTCGGAATCACCCCTCCACTTT. It is translated as CASTGDSESPLHF. The V and J genes are TRBV6-5 and TRBJ1-6; D gene unclear. The CDR3 sequence is 13 residues long. CDR1 and CDR2 from the germline V gene are MNHEY and SVGAGI. The V gene lost 7 bases and the J gene lost 10 bases, with 14 bases spanning the gap.

This sequence joins TRBV18 and TRBJ2-6; D is tentatively TRBD1 or TRBD2 (5 bases each). The CDR3 contains 16 residues. Germline assignment: CDR1 KGHSH and CDR2 LQKENI. V was shortened by 7 bases and J by 1 base, with 14 bases between the two germline ends. The chain's CDR3 is CASFGDLLSGANVLTF. CDR3 coding DNA: TGTGCCAGCTTCGGGGACCTATTATCTGGGGCCAACGTCCTGACTTTC.

In the case of this clone: Other nucleotide sequences in the sample specify the same CDR3. The chain has TRBV28 and TRBJ1-2, with no clear D. V shed 4 bases and J shed 4 bases, with 4 bases lying between them. The CDR3 spans 11 residues. Germline V gives CDR1 MDHEN, CDR2 SYDVKM. The CDR3 DNA reads TGTGCCAGCAGTTCTCCCTATGGCTACACCTTC. The encoded protein is CASSSPYGYTF.

This chain links TRBV2 with TRBJ2-1; D not certain. Germline assignment: CDR1 SNHLY and CDR2 FYNNEI. The CDR3 consists of 15 residues. Trimming shortened V by 4 bases and J by 0 bases, and 10 bases separated the two germline ends. The DNA for the CDR3 is TGTGCCAGCAGTGTTGGTTACCCCTCCTACAATGAGCAGTTCTTC. Residues: CASSVGYPSYNEQFF.

The chain carries TRBV21-1 and TRBJ2-7. TRBV21-1 is a recognized pseudogene. The CDR3 extends over 9 amino acids. The CDR3, as DNA: TGTGCCACCCCGGGACAGCAGTACTTC. It encodes CATPGQQYF.

This clone was detected once. The chain joins TRBV28 to TRBJ2-1; 8 bases map to TRBD2. Germline V gene data show CDR1 as MDHEN and CDR2 as SYDVKM. The CDR3 consists of 19 residues. V was clipped by 2 bases and J by 8 bases; unmatched bases: 20. This chain's CDR3 is CASSLGSLKSGSSDDEQFF. In nucleotides, the CDR3 is TGTGCCAGCAGTTTAGGATCCTTAAAAAGCGGGAGTTCTGATGATGAGCAGTTCTTC.

The chain combines TRBV7-2 with TRBJ2-7; TRBD1 or TRBD2 may be the D gene (5 bases each). The germline V gene encodes CDR1 SGHTA and CDR2 FQGNSA. CDR3 length: 14 residues. The germline V and J ends were trimmed by 5 bases and 0 bases, with 11 bases remaining between them. CDR3 sequence: CASSRDGSSYEQYF. The CDR3 DNA reads as TGTGCCAGCAGCCGGGACGGAAGCTCCTACGAGCAGTACTTC.

The chain couples TRBV4-3 to TRBJ1-5; D is ambiguous. The V gene lost 4 bases and the J gene lost 4 bases, with 8 bases spanning the gap. CDR1 and CDR2 from the germline V gene are LGHNA and YSLEER. CDR3 length equals 13 residues. DNA of the CDR3: TGCGCCAGCAGCCGCAAGAGAAATCAGCCCCAGCATTTT. Protein: CASSRKRNQPQHF.